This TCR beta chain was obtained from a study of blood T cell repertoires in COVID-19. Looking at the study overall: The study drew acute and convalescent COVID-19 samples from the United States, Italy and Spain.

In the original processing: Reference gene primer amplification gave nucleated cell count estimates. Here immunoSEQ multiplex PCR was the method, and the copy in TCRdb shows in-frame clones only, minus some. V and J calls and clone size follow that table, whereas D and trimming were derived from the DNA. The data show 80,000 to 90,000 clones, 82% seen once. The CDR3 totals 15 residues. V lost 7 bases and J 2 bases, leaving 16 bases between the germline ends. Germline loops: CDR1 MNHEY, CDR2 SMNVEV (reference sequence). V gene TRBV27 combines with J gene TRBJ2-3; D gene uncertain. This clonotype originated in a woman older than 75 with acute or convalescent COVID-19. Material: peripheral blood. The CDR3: CASKFGGGFTDTQYF. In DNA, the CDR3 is TGTGCCAGCAAATTCGGTGGCGGTTTCACAGATACGCAGTATTTT.